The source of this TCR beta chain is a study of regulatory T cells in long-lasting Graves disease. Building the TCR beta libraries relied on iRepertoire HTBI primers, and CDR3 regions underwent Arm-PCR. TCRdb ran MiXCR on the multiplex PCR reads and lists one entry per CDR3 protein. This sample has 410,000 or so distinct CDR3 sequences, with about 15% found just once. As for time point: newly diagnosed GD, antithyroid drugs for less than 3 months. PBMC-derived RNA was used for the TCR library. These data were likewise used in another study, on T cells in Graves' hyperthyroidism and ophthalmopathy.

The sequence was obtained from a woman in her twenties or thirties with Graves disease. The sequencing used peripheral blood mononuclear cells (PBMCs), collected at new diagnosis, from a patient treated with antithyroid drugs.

In DNA, the CDR3 is TGTGCCAGCAGTTCGCGGGGACAGGACAAAGAGACCCAGTACTTC. Translating it yields CASSSRGQDKETQYF. The V and J genes are TRBV6-5 and TRBJ2-5; 8 nucleotides match TRBD1. The CDR3 runs 15 residues. Losses at the gene ends were 4 bases for V and 3 bases for J; bases not matched to a gene: 7. Germline CDR1 reads MNHEY; CDR2 reads SVGAGI.